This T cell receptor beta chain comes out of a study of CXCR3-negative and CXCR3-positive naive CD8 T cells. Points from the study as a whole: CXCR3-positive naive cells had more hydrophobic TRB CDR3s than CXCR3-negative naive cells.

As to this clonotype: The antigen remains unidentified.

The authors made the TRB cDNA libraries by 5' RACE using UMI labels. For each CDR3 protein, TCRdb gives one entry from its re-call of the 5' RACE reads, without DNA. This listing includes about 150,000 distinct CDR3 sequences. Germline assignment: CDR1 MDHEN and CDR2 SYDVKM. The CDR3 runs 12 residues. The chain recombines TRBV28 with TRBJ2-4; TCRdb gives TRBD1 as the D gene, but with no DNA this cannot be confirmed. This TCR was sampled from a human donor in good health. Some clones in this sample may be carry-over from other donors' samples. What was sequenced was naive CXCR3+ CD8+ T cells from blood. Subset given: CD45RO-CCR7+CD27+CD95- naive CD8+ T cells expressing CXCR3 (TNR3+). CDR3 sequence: CASSLRGSIQYF.